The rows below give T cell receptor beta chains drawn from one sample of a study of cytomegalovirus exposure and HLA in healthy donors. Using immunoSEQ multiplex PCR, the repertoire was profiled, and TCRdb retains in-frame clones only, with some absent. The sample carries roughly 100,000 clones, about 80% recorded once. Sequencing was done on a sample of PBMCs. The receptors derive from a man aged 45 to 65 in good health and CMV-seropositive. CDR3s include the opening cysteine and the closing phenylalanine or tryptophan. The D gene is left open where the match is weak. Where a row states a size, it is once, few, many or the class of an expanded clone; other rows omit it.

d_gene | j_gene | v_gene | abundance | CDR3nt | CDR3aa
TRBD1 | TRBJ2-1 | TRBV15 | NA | TGTGCCACCACCTTCCGGGACAGGAATCCTTCGCACAATGAGCAGTTCTTC | CATTFRDRNPSHNEQFF
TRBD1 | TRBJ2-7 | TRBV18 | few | TGTGCCAGCTCACTTTACGGACAGGGGGATTACGAGCAGTACTTC | CASSLYGQGDYEQYF
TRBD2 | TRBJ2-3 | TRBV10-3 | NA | TGTGCCATCAGAGACCCCGGACTAGACGCAGATACGCAGTATTTT | CAIRDPGLDADTQYF
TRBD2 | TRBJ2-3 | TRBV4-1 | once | TGCGCCAGCAGCCAAGCGACTAGCGGGAGTCTTAGCACAGATACGCAGTATTTT | CASSQATSGSLSTDTQYF
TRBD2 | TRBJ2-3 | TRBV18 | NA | TGTGCCAGCTCACTCACTAGCGGGAGCACAGATACGCAGTATTTT | CASSLTSGSTDTQYF
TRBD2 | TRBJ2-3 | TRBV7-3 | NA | TGTGCCAGCAGTCCTATAGCGGGAGGGAGAGATACGCAGTATTTT | CASSPIAGGRDTQYF
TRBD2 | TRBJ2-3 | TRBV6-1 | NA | TGTGCCAGCAGTGAATGGGGGGGAGGCACAGATACGCAGTATTTT | CASSEWGGGTDTQYF
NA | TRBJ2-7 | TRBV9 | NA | TGTGCCAGCAGCCCTCGAATGGGAGTCTACGAGCAGTACTTC | CASSPRMGVYEQYF
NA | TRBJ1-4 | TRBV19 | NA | TGTGCCAGTAGTCCGGGGGTCTCAACTAATGAAAAACTGTTTTTT | CASSPGVSTNEKLFF
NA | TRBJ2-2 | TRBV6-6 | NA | TGTGCCAGCAGCGGCTCGGGTGGGGAGCTGTTTTTT | CASSGSGGELFF
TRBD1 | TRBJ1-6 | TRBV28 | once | TGTGCCAGCACCCCCCTCCGGGGCAGGGGGTTAGGGTCACCCCTCCACTTT | CASTPLRGRGLGSPLHF
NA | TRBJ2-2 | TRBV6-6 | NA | TGTGCCAGCAGTTATCAGAGGGCCGACACCGGGGAGCTGTTTTTT | CASSYQRADTGELFF
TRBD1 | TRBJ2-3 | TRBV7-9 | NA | TGTTCCAGCAGCTTATCGCGAGGGGGCAGGGATACGCAGTATTTT | CSSSLSRGGRDTQYF
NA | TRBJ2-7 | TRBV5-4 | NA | TGTGCCAGCAGCGGCGGAGGCAGGACGGGCGACGAGCAGTACTTC | CASSGGGRTGDEQYF
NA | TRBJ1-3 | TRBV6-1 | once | TGTGCCAGCAGATTTAGCTCTGGAAACACCATATATTTT | CASRFSSGNTIYF
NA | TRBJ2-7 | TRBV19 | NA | TGTGCCAGTAGCCCCAACAGGGGACTTCTCTACGAGCAGTACTTC | CASSPNRGLLYEQYF
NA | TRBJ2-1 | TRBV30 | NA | TGTGCCTGGGCCCTTGGGCAGGGCAATGAGCAGTTCTTC | CAWALGQGNEQFF
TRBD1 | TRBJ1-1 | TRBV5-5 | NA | TGTGCCAGCAGCTCGGCGGGACAGGGGGGGGACACTGAAGCTTTCTTT | CASSSAGQGGDTEAFF
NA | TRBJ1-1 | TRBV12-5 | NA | TGTGCTAGTGGTTCGCGGGTGGCCACCACGGGCACTGAAGCTTTCTTT | CASGSRVATTGTEAFF
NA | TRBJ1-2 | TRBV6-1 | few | TGTGCCAGCAATAGGGAGCCGGCTTCATATGGCTACACCTTC | CASNREPASYGYTF
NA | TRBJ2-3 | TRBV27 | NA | TGTGCCACCAGTAATGGGGGGAGGCCCACAGATACGCAGTATTTT | CATSNGGRPTDTQYF
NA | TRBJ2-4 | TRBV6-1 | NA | TGTGCCAGCAGTGAATCGGCGGGGACTATTCAGTACTTC | CASSESAGTIQYF
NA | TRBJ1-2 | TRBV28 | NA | TGTGCCAGCAGTCCTCGCCTGGGCAGGGGTTACTACACCTTC | CASSPRLGRGYYTF
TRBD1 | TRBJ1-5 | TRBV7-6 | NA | TGTGCCAGCAGCCCATCGGGACAGGGGGACCAGCCCCAGCATTTT | CASSPSGQGDQPQHF
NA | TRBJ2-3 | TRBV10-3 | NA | TGTGCCATCAGTGCAGTCGGGGGTACGCAGTATTTT | CAISAVGGTQYF
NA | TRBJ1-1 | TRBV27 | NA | TGTGCCAGCAGTTTGCAGGGTTGGAACACTGAAGCTTTCTTT | CASSLQGWNTEAFF
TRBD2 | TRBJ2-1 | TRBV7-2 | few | TGTGCCAGCAGCTCGGGACTAGCGGGAGAGCAGTTCTTC | CASSSGLAGEQFF
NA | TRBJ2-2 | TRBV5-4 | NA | TGTGCCAGCAGCTCCAGGGGCTACACCGGGGAGCTGTTTTTT | CASSSRGYTGELFF
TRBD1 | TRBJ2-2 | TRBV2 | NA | TGTGCCAGCAGCCGAGACAGGGGATCCGGGGAGCTGTTTTTT | CASSRDRGSGELFF
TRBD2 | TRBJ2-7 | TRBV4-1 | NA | TGCGCCAGCAGCCAAGAGACTAGCGGGGGTTACGAGCAGTACTTC | CASSQETSGGYEQYF
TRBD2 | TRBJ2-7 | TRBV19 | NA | TGTGCCAGTAGTACTAGCGGGAGTAGCTCCTACGAGCAGTACTTC | CASSTSGSSSYEQYF
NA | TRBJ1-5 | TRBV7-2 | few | TGTGCCAGCAGCCCCCGGGACTCCAATCAGCCCCAGCATTTT | CASSPRDSNQPQHF
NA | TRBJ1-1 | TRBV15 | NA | TGTGCCACCAGCCTTAAGGGGTCGTACGCTGAAGCTTTCTTT | CATSLKGSYAEAFF
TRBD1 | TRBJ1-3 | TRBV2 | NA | TGTGCCAGCAGTGGGAGGCAGGGGGCGCGTGGAGGAAACACCATATATTTT | CASSGRQGARGGNTIYF
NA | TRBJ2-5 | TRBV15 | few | TGTGCCACCAGCAGAGATAAATCGGGGGAGACCCAGTACTTC | CATSRDKSGETQYF
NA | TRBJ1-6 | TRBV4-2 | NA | TGTGCCAGCAGCCAGATGTGGGCCGGGGGTAATTCACCCCTCCACTTT | CASSQMWAGGNSPLHF
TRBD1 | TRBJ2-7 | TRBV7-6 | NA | TGTGCCAGCAGCAAACGGACAGGGCAGGGGTACGAGCAGTACTTC | CASSKRTGQGYEQYF
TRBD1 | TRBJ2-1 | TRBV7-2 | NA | TGTGCCAGCAGCTTAGGGCCGGGACAGGGTCAAAATGAGCAGTTCTTC | CASSLGPGQGQNEQFF
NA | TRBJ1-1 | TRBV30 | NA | TGTGCCTGGAGCCACGGGAGGGGGGTGAACACTGAAGCTTTCTTT | CAWSHGRGVNTEAFF
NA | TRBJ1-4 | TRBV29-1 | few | TGCAGCGGTATACAGGCCCCCGATGAAAAACTGTTTTTT | CSGIQAPDEKLFF
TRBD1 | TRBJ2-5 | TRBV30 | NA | TGTGCCTGGAGTGTAAAGGGGGCTGAGACCCAGTACTTC | CAWSVKGAETQYF
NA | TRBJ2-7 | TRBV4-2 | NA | TGTGCCAGCAGCCAAGATATAACAGGTTATTCCTACGAGCAGTACTTC | CASSQDITGYSYEQYF
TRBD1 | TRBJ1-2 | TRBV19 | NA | TGTGCCAGTAGCCGAAGGGACAGGGGGCTGAGTGGAGGCTACACCTTC | CASSRRDRGLSGGYTF
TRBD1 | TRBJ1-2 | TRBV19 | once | TGTGCCAGTAGTCGACAGGGGGCGTCGGGCTACACCTTC | CASSRQGASGYTF
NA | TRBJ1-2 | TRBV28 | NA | TGTGCCAGCAGTCAAGGACCGGGGGGCTATGGCTACACCTTC | CASSQGPGGYGYTF
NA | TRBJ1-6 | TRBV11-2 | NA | TGTGCCAGCAGCTTTGATGCCGTACTTAACTCACCCCTCCACTTT | CASSFDAVLNSPLHF
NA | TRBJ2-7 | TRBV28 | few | TGTGCCAGCAGTTTAGGGGGGAGCTCCTACGAGCAGTACTTC | CASSLGGSSYEQYF
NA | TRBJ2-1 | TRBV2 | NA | TGTGCCAGCAGCGACAGGCGCTCCTCCTACAATGAGCAGTTCTTC | CASSDRRSSYNEQFF
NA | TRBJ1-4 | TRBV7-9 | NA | TGTGCCAGCAGCTTAGCCCTCTCGGGCCGGGGGGTTGAAAAACTGTTTTTT | CASSLALSGRGVEKLFF
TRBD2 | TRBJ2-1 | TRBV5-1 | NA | TGCGCCAGCAGCTTGGGAACGGGAGGGCCCAATGAGCAGTTCTTC | CASSLGTGGPNEQFF
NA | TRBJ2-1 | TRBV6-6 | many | TGTGCCAGCAGTTATAGTAGGGGCGAGCAGTTCTTC | CASSYSRGEQFF
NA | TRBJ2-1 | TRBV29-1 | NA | TGCAGCGTTGTCAAGAGGGTCGTATCAAATGAGCAGTTCTTC | CSVVKRVVSNEQFF
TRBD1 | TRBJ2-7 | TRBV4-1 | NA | TGCGCCAGCAGCCAAATCGGACAGGGGGCCTCCTACGAGCAGTACTTC | CASSQIGQGASYEQYF
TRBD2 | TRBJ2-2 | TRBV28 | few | TGTGCCAGCACAAGCGGGGGGGCCGAGAGAACCGGGGAGCTGTTTTTT | CASTSGGAERTGELFF